The rows below give T cell receptor beta chains drawn from one sample of a study of T cell responses to AZD1222 COVID-19 vaccine. Repertoires were generated with immunoSEQ multiplex PCR, while TCRdb's copy carries only in-frame clones and drops some. The sample shows about 120,000 clones, around 88% of them seen only once. The material sequenced was peripheral blood, taken on day 0 of AZD1222 vaccination. Every receptor here comes from an adult in good health. CDR3s include the opening cysteine and the closing phenylalanine or tryptophan. The D gene is left open where the match is weak. The size entry is marked missing in some rows and otherwise reads once, few, many or a size class.

v_gene	d_gene	j_gene	abundance	len	CDR3aa	CDR3nt
TRBV29-1	.	TRBJ1-2	.	16	CSVEDGQTNRVYGYTF	TGCAGCGTTGAAGATGGACAGACTAACAGGGTCTATGGCTACACCTTC
TRBV5-1	.	TRBJ1-1	.	14	CASSLARGSVEAFF	TGCGCCAGCAGCTTGGCCAGGGGCAGCGTGGAAGCTTTCTTT
TRBV19	.	TRBJ1-3	.	12	CASGPNGNTIYF	TGTGCCTCTGGGCCAAATGGAAACACCATATATTTT
TRBV4-1	.	TRBJ2-7	.	14	CASGKTATTYEQYF	TGCGCCAGCGGTAAGACAGCTACTACTTACGAGCAGTACTTC
TRBV6-6	.	TRBJ1-1	.	16	CASSYAPGRGGTEAFF	TGTGCCAGCAGTTACGCTCCGGGGAGGGGAGGCACTGAAGCTTTCTTT
TRBV6-5	.	TRBJ2-3	.	15	CASSYSGPGTDTQYF	TGTGCCAGCAGTTACTCGGGACCCGGAACAGATACGCAGTATTTT
TRBV23-1	.	TRBJ2-1	.	14	CASSHRGSYNEQFF	TGCGCCAGCAGTCACCGGGGGAGTTACAATGAGCAGTTCTTC
TRBV6-5	TRBD2	TRBJ2-7	.	15	CASSRSGSRVGEQYF	TGTGCCAGCAGCCGCAGCGGGAGTAGGGTCGGCGAGCAGTACTTC
TRBV5-6	.	TRBJ2-1	.	16	CASSFLGGEPYNEQFF	TGTGCCAGCAGCTTCCTGGGCGGGGAACCCTACAATGAGCAGTTCTTC
TRBV10-2	.	TRBJ1-2	.	15	CASSGAGTSNYGYTF	TGCGCCAGCAGCGGTGCCGGGACATCTAACTATGGCTACACCTTC
TRBV18	.	TRBJ1-1	once	15	CASSPLGGRQHEAFF	TGTGCCAGCTCACCATTGGGGGGCAGGCAGCATGAAGCTTTCTTT
TRBV7-2	.	TRBJ2-1	.	16	CASSLPTWSSYNEQFF	TGTGCCAGCAGCTTACCGACATGGAGCTCCTACAATGAGCAGTTCTTC
TRBV6-5	.	TRBJ1-2	.	16	CASSYDLGPVLDGYTF	TGTGCCAGCAGTTACGACCTCGGTCCGGTATTGGATGGCTACACCTTC
TRBV19	.	TRBJ1-2	once	16	CASSTTSGGGFYGYTF	TGTGCCAGTAGTACCACCTCCGGGGGGGGCTTCTATGGCTACACCTTC
TRBV7-2	TRBD1	TRBJ1-2	once	16	CASSLGTVDANYGYTF	TGTGCCAGCAGCCTGGGGACAGTTGATGCTAACTATGGCTACACCTTC
TRBV4-3	TRBD1	TRBJ1-2	.	16	CASSPDRTGPYYGYTF	TGCGCCAGCAGCCCTGACCGGACAGGGCCGTACTATGGCTACACCTTC
TRBV7-3	.	TRBJ2-2	.	12	CASSLIPGELFF	TGTGCCAGCAGCTTAATCCCCGGGGAGCTGTTTTTT
TRBV19	TRBD1	TRBJ2-3	.	15	CASRRPGQGTDTQYF	TGTGCCAGTAGGAGACCGGGACAGGGCACAGATACGCAGTATTTT
TRBV18	.	TRBJ2-7	.	14	CASSHQDGIYEQYF	TGTGCCAGCTCACACCAGGACGGGATTTACGAGCAGTACTTC
TRBV5-1	.	TRBJ1-1	.	16	CASSLVARTTNTEAFF	TGCGCCAGCAGCTTGGTCGCTCGGACGACGAACACTGAAGCTTTCTTT
TRBV6-2/TRBV6-3	TRBD1	TRBJ2-1	once	15	CASSSPGTGSYEQFF	TGTGCCAGCAGTTCCCCCGGGACAGGGTCTTATGAGCAGTTCTTC
TRBV28	TRBD1	TRBJ2-2	once	16	CASSSIGTANTGELFF	TGTGCCAGCAGTTCAATTGGGACAGCAAACACCGGGGAGCTGTTTTTT
TRBV24-1	.	TRBJ1-6	.	16	CATSDSTRGNGSPLHF	TGTGCCACCAGTGATTCGACCAGGGGAAACGGCTCACCCCTCCACTTT
TRBV7-2	.	TRBJ1-3	once	17	CASSLGRTNRNGNTIYF	TGTGCCAGCAGCTTAGGACGCACGAACAGGAACGGAAACACCATATATTTT
TRBV6-2/TRBV6-3	.	TRBJ1-1	.	18	CASSYDQDVGLRNTEAFF	TGTGCCAGCAGTTATGATCAGGATGTGGGACTCAGGAACACTGAAGCTTTCTTT
TRBV10-3	.	TRBJ1-5	.	13	CAISGGVTQPQHF	TGTGCCATTTCGGGGGGGGTCACCCAGCCCCAGCATTTT
TRBV4-2	TRBD1	TRBJ2-4	.	19	CASSPAGTGYEIAKNIQYF	TGTGCCAGCAGCCCAGCCGGGACAGGGTACGAGATAGCCAAAAACATTCAGTACTTC
TRBV28	TRBD1	TRBJ1-1	.	16	CASRTPGQAINTEAFF	TGTGCCAGCAGGACTCCGGGACAGGCGATTAACACTGAAGCTTTCTTT
TRBV7-2	.	TRBJ1-5	.	14	CASSQGRNNQPQHF	TGTGCCAGCAGCCAAGGACGGAACAATCAGCCCCAGCATTTT
TRBV12-3/TRBV12-4	.	TRBJ1-1	.	12	CASSRKGTEAFF	TGTGCCAGCAGTAGGAAGGGAACTGAAGCTTTCTTT
TRBV6-5	.	TRBJ1-4	.	14	CASSTGARDEKLFF	TGTGCCAGCAGTACCGGGGCCAGGGATGAAAAACTGTTTTTT
TRBV5-4	TRBD2	TRBJ2-3	.	15	CASSIGGLASDTQYF	TGTGCCAGCAGCATAGGAGGACTAGCGTCAGATACGCAGTATTTT
TRBV2	TRBD1	TRBJ2-7	.	14	CASSERQGSYEQYF	TGTGCCAGCAGTGAACGACAGGGCTCCTACGAGCAGTACTTC
TRBV6-5	.	TRBJ1-1	.	16	CASSYGKGSGNTEAFF	TGTGCCAGCAGTTATGGGAAGGGTTCTGGGAACACTGAAGCTTTCTTT
TRBV30	.	TRBJ1-2	once	13	CAWSVNTHYGYTF	TGTGCCTGGAGTGTTAACACCCACTATGGCTACACCTTC
TRBV6-5	TRBD2	TRBJ2-3	.	14	CASSYRGGTDTQYF	TGTGCCAGCAGTTATCGCGGGGGTACAGATACGCAGTATTTT
TRBV6-5	.	TRBJ2-3	.	14	CASSPTVDRDTQYF	TGTGCCAGCAGCCCGACAGTAGACCGAGATACGCAGTATTTT
TRBV7-9	.	TRBJ1-1	.	16	CASSLLRYVGNTEAFF	TGTGCCAGCAGCTTACTCAGGTATGTTGGGAACACTGAAGCTTTCTTT
TRBV28	TRBD1	TRBJ1-5	.	13	CASMTGGTQPQHF	TGTGCCAGCATGACAGGGGGAACCCAGCCCCAGCATTTT
TRBV19	.	TRBJ2-2	.	18	CASSIDRGSGLNTGELFF	TGTGCCAGTAGTATAGATCGGGGTAGCGGACTTAACACCGGGGAGCTGTTTTTT
TRBV2	.	TRBJ1-5	.	14	CASSENQGSQPQHF	TGTGCCAGCAGTGAAAACCAGGGGTCTCAGCCCCAGCATTTT
TRBV7-9	TRBD1	TRBJ2-7	.	15	CASSSYQGAAHEQYF	TGTGCCAGCAGCTCTTATCAGGGGGCTGCCCACGAGCAGTACTTC
TRBV19	TRBD1	TRBJ2-7	.	15	CASSLSGTGIYEQYF	TGTGCCAGTAGTCTGTCCGGGACAGGCATCTACGAGCAGTACTTC
TRBV7-8	.	TRBJ1-1	.	14	CASSGRGGVSEAFF	TGTGCCAGCAGCGGCCGCGGGGGGGTTTCTGAAGCTTTCTTT
TRBV11-3	.	TRBJ1-2	.	13	CASSEIGGYGYTF	TGTGCCAGCAGCGAGATTGGAGGCTATGGCTACACCTTC
TRBV10-3	.	TRBJ2-7	few	14	CAIGPPSNPYEQYF	TGTGCCATCGGTCCCCCTAGTAACCCCTACGAGCAGTACTTC
TRBV4-1	.	TRBJ2-7	once	14	CASSQEGMLGEQYF	TGCGCCAGCAGCCAAGAGGGAATGTTAGGCGAGCAGTACTTC
TRBV6-2/TRBV6-3	.	TRBJ1-1	.	15	CASSSGSLPNTEAFF	TGTGCCAGCAGTTCCGGCAGTCTCCCGAACACTGAAGCTTTCTTT
TRBV18	.	TRBJ1-5	.	14	CASSPQVGNQPQHF	TGTGCCAGCTCACCACAGGTTGGCAATCAGCCCCAGCATTTT
TRBV5-5	.	TRBJ2-2	.	16	CASSLGAQGSTGELFF	TGTGCCAGCAGCTTGGGGGCTCAGGGTTCCACCGGGGAGCTGTTTTTT
TRBV6-5	TRBD1	TRBJ1-2	.	13	CASRPGQGYGYTF	TGTGCCAGCAGGCCGGGACAGGGATATGGCTACACCTTC
TRBV28	TRBD1	TRBJ1-1	.	13	CATNRGQNTEAFF	TGTGCCACCAACAGGGGTCAGAACACTGAAGCTTTCTTT
TRBV3-1/TRBV3-2	TRBD2	TRBJ2-2	.	16	CASSQFLAGPTGELFF	TGTGCCAGCAGCCAATTCCTAGCGGGACCCACCGGGGAGCTGTTTTTT